A selection of T cell receptor beta chains follows, all from one sample in a study of shared clonotypes between healthy human individuals. Using immunoSEQ multiplex PCR, the repertoire was profiled, and TCRdb retains in-frame clones only, with some absent. The sample records about 1,900,000 clones, around 96% being singletons. Input material: naive CD8+ T cells sorted from blood. The receptors originated from a man younger than 30 in good health. The CDR3 runs from the conserved cysteine through the conserved F or W. The D gene is left open where the match is weak. Some rows have no size entry. The others give once, few or many, or a class for an expanded clone.

J gene: TRBJ1-1; D gene: TRBD1; V gene: TRBV10-3; clone size: NA; CDR3 DNA: TGTGCCATCAGTTCGGGACAGGCGGGTCCTGAAGCTTTCTTT; CDR3 protein: CAISSGQAGPEAFF
J gene: TRBJ1-2; D gene: NA; V gene: TRBV19; clone size: NA; CDR3 DNA: TGTGCCAGTAGTATAGGCGGGACGAACTATGGCTACACCTTC; CDR3 protein: CASSIGGTNYGYTF
J gene: TRBJ1-1; D gene: TRBD1; V gene: TRBV5-1; clone size: NA; CDR3 DNA: TGCGCCAGCAGCTTGACGGGACAGGATAGGGCCACTGAAGCTTTCTTT; CDR3 protein: CASSLTGQDRATEAFF
J gene: TRBJ1-6; D gene: NA; V gene: TRBV27; clone size: NA; CDR3 DNA: TGTGCCAGCAGTGCCCGACAGTATAATTCACCCCTCCACTTT; CDR3 protein: CASSARQYNSPLHF
J gene: TRBJ2-1; D gene: NA; V gene: TRBV27; clone size: NA; CDR3 DNA: TGTGCCAGCAGTTTTACACTGGGTAATGAGCAGTTCTTC; CDR3 protein: CASSFTLGNEQFF
J gene: TRBJ1-2; D gene: NA; V gene: TRBV29-1; clone size: NA; CDR3 DNA: TGCAGCGGGGGGAGCGACTATGGCTACACCTTC; CDR3 protein: CSGGSDYGYTF
J gene: TRBJ2-2; D gene: NA; V gene: TRBV5-4; clone size: NA; CDR3 DNA: TGTGCCAGCAGCGAGGGCCCCGACAAGAACACCGGGGAGCTGTTTTTT; CDR3 protein: CASSEGPDKNTGELFF
J gene: TRBJ2-5; D gene: NA; V gene: TRBV21-1; clone size: once; CDR3 DNA: TGTGCCAGCAGCAAAGGAGGGGTAGCGGGAGCAGGAGAGACCCAGTACTTC; CDR3 protein: CASSKGGVAGAGETQYF
J gene: TRBJ2-5; D gene: NA; V gene: TRBV5-6; clone size: NA; CDR3 DNA: TGTGCCAGCAGCTCGCGACTAAAAGAGACCCAGTACTTC; CDR3 protein: CASSSRLKETQYF
J gene: TRBJ1-3; D gene: NA; V gene: TRBV7-9; clone size: NA; CDR3 DNA: TGTGCCAGCAGCCCCCGGGACTGGAGAAACACCATATATTTT; CDR3 protein: CASSPRDWRNTIYF
J gene: TRBJ2-3; D gene: TRBD2; V gene: TRBV27; clone size: NA; CDR3 DNA: TGTGCCAGCATACTCAGTAGCGGGAGTCCAGATACGCAGTATTTT; CDR3 protein: CASILSSGSPDTQYF
J gene: TRBJ2-7; D gene: TRBD1; V gene: TRBV18; clone size: NA; CDR3 DNA: TGTGCCAGCTCACCAGCAGGGGGCACCTACGAGCAGTACTTC; CDR3 protein: CASSPAGGTYEQYF
J gene: TRBJ2-7; D gene: NA; V gene: TRBV28; clone size: NA; CDR3 DNA: TGTGCCAGCAGTTTCGACAGAACAACCTACGAGCAGTACTTC; CDR3 protein: CASSFDRTTYEQYF
J gene: TRBJ2-3; D gene: NA; V gene: TRBV6-5; clone size: NA; CDR3 DNA: TGTGCCAGCACTTTCGTCGGGAGTTTTACAGATACGCAGTATTTT; CDR3 protein: CASTFVGSFTDTQYF
J gene: TRBJ1-4; D gene: NA; V gene: TRBV27; clone size: NA; CDR3 DNA: TGTGCCAGCAGTTTGGGGCAGGGGCAGGAGTCCTTCTTT; CDR3 protein: CASSLGQGQESFF
J gene: TRBJ2-7; D gene: NA; V gene: TRBV18; clone size: once; CDR3 DNA: TGTGCCAGCTCACCCCCTAGCTCCTACGAGCAGTACTTC; CDR3 protein: CASSPPSSYEQYF
J gene: TRBJ2-2; D gene: NA; V gene: TRBV7-8; clone size: once; CDR3 DNA: TGTGCCAGCAGCTTTCCGTTTATTAGTGACTTGGCCACCGGGGAGCTGTTTTTT; CDR3 protein: CASSFPFISDLATGELFF
J gene: TRBJ2-1; D gene: NA; V gene: TRBV4-1; clone size: NA; CDR3 DNA: TGCGCCAGCAGCCAAGTGACCAGGGCCTCTGAGCAGTTCTTC; CDR3 protein: CASSQVTRASEQFF
J gene: TRBJ2-2; D gene: NA; V gene: TRBV6-4; clone size: NA; CDR3 DNA: TGTGCCAGCAGTGAAATCAGGAACACCGGGGAGCTGTTTTTT; CDR3 protein: CASSEIRNTGELFF
J gene: TRBJ1-6; D gene: NA; V gene: TRBV6-1; clone size: NA; CDR3 DNA: TGTGCCAGCAGTGAAAGACCGAGCTCCTATAATTCACCCCTCCACTTT; CDR3 protein: CASSERPSSYNSPLHF
J gene: TRBJ2-5; D gene: TRBD1; V gene: TRBV27; clone size: NA; CDR3 DNA: TGTGCCAGCAGTTTAAGGGGGCCTGCCTCGTACCAAGAGACCCAGTACTTC; CDR3 protein: CASSLRGPASYQETQYF
J gene: TRBJ1-2; D gene: TRBD1; V gene: TRBV12-5; clone size: NA; CDR3 DNA: TGTGCTAGTGGTCCCCAAGTCGGGACAGGGTATGATGGCTACACCTTC; CDR3 protein: CASGPQVGTGYDGYTF
J gene: TRBJ2-1; D gene: TRBD2; V gene: TRBV11-3; clone size: NA; CDR3 DNA: TGTGCCAGCAGCTTAGCCGCTAGCGGGAATATCAATGAGCAGTTCTTC; CDR3 protein: CASSLAASGNINEQFF
J gene: TRBJ2-5; D gene: NA; V gene: TRBV5-6; clone size: NA; CDR3 DNA: TGTGCCAGCAGCCCCCCAGGGGGGGCGGGGGAGACCCAGTACTTC; CDR3 protein: CASSPPGGAGETQYF
J gene: TRBJ2-7; D gene: NA; V gene: TRBV2; clone size: NA; CDR3 DNA: TGTGCCAGCAGTGAATCTATGACCTACGAGCAGTACTTC; CDR3 protein: CASSESMTYEQYF
J gene: TRBJ1-4; D gene: TRBD1; V gene: TRBV6-1; clone size: once; CDR3 DNA: TGTGCCACCAGGGGGCTGACAGTAGAAGGTGAAAAACTGTTTTTT; CDR3 protein: CATRGLTVEGEKLFF
J gene: TRBJ2-1; D gene: TRBD1; V gene: TRBV28; clone size: NA; CDR3 DNA: TGTGCCAGCAGTCTTACAGGGGGCAGCAATGAGCAGTTCTTC; CDR3 protein: CASSLTGGSNEQFF
J gene: TRBJ2-2; D gene: NA; V gene: TRBV7-9; clone size: NA; CDR3 DNA: TGTGCCAGCACCCCCCACGGGGGCACCGGGGAGCTGTTTTTT; CDR3 protein: CASTPHGGTGELFF